Listed below are T cell receptor beta chains from one sample, sequenced in a study of blood T cells in healthy people across ages. TCRdb passed the 5' RACE reads through MiXCR, listing each CDR3 protein once. The data contain around 1,100,000 distinct CDR3 sequences, 35% to 40% of them seen just once; the ten biggest clones take up about an eighth. The specimen was blood. The receptors here all came from a man younger than 35 in good health. The CDR3 runs from the conserved cysteine through the conserved F or W. A D gene is named only where the DNA matches it firmly. Size tells how often a clone was seen (once, few, many) or the class of an expanded clone, and some rows leave it out.

D: NA
J: TRBJ1-1
size: NA
V: TRBV12-5
CDR3: CASGLVPKGEIMNTEAFF
DNA: TGTGCTAGTGGTTTGGTACCTAAGGGTGAGATAATGAACACTGAAGCTTTCTTT

D: TRBD1
J: TRBJ2-2
size: NA
V: TRBV4-3
CDR3: CASSQGVQGPKLFF
DNA: TGCGCCAGCAGCCAGGGAGTACAGGGGCCTAAGCTGTTTTTT

D: NA
J: TRBJ1-2
size: NA
V: TRBV27
CDR3: CASNRHTGQSYGYTF
DNA: TGTGCCAGCAATCGCCATACCGGACAGAGCTATGGCTACACCTTC

D: TRBD2
J: TRBJ2-4
size: few
V: TRBV4-3
CDR3: CASSQEKTSGGNIQYF
DNA: TGCGCCAGCAGCCAAGAGAAGACTAGCGGGGGGAACATTCAGTACTTC

D: TRBD1
J: TRBJ2-6
size: few
V: TRBV12-3/TRBV12-4
CDR3: CASSLGGQPSYSGANVLTF
DNA: TGTGCCAGCAGTTTAGGGGGACAGCCTAGTTACTCTGGGGCCAACGTCCTGACTTTC

D: NA
J: TRBJ2-1
size: once
V: TRBV6-2/TRBV6-3
CDR3: CASRRGRSYNEQFF
DNA: TGTGCCAGCAGACGGGGTCGCTCCTACAATGAGCAGTTCTTC

D: TRBD2
J: TRBJ2-7
size: NA
V: TRBV27
CDR3: CASSASGGSSYEQYF
DNA: TGTGCCAGTTCGGCTAGCGGGGGTTCCTCCTACGAGCAGTACTTC

D: NA
J: TRBJ1-6
size: NA
V: TRBV6-1
CDR3: CASSELEGYLSPLHF
DNA: TGTGCCAGCAGTGAACTGGAAGGGTATCTTTCACCCCTCCACTTT

D: NA
J: TRBJ1-3
size: NA
V: TRBV29-1
CDR3: CSVEDLDRSLYF
DNA: TGCAGCGTTGAAGATTTGGACCGGTCCTTATATTTT

D: NA
J: TRBJ1-2
size: few
V: TRBV20-1
CDR3: CSAIPGGGYYGYTF
DNA: TGCAGTGCTATCCCGGGGGGGGGGTACTATGGCTACACCTTC

D: NA
J: TRBJ2-2
size: few
V: TRBV6-5
CDR3: CASTVTRLSGELFF
DNA: TGTGCCAGCACCGTGACTAGACTCTCCGGGGAGCTGTTTTTT

D: NA
J: TRBJ2-2
size: NA
V: TRBV12-5
CDR3: CASGLVIQGNTGELFF
DNA: TGTGCTAGTGGTTTGGTAATACAGGGCAACACCGGGGAGCTGTTTTTT

D: TRBD2
J: TRBJ2-1
size: NA
V: TRBV6-2/TRBV6-3
CDR3: CASSLLAGNNEQFF
DNA: TGTGCCAGCAGTTTACTAGCGGGGAACAATGAGCAGTTCTTC

D: NA
J: TRBJ1-2
size: NA
V: TRBV2
CDR3: CASSDDGGLGYTF
DNA: TGTGCCAGCAGTGATGACGGTGGTCTTGGCTACACCTTC

D: TRBD1
J: TRBJ2-5
size: few
V: TRBV6-2/TRBV6-3
CDR3: CASSFDGQELQETQYF
DNA: TGTGCCAGCAGTTTCGACGGACAGGAGCTACAAGAGACCCAGTACTTC

D: NA
J: TRBJ1-1
size: NA
V: TRBV20-1
CDR3: CSARYRAANPEAFF
DNA: TGCAGTGCTAGGTACAGGGCTGCGAACCCTGAAGCTTTCTTT

D: TRBD1
J: TRBJ2-3
size: few
V: TRBV7-2
CDR3: CASSLRLAQGGTDTQYF
DNA: TGTGCCAGCAGCTTACGGCTAGCACAGGGGGGCACAGATACGCAGTATTTT

D: NA
J: TRBJ1-5
size: NA
V: TRBV12-3/TRBV12-4
CDR3: CASNLGGGRQPQHF
DNA: TGTGCCAGCAACCTAGGCGGGGGACGACAGCCCCAGCATTTT

D: NA
J: TRBJ1-6
size: few
V: TRBV6-2/TRBV6-3
CDR3: CASRRRRPSSYNSPLHF
DNA: TGTGCCAGCAGACGTAGACGGCCGAGCTCCTATAATTCACCCCTCCACTTT

D: NA
J: TRBJ1-5
size: few
V: TRBV20-1
CDR3: CSASRQYKSNQPQHF
DNA: TGCAGTGCTAGTCGCCAATATAAAAGCAATCAGCCCCAGCATTTT

D: NA
J: TRBJ2-3
size: NA
V: TRBV15
CDR3: CATTVSLGTDTQYF
DNA: TGTGCCACCACGGTATCCCTGGGGACAGATACGCAGTATTTT

D: TRBD2
J: TRBJ2-3
size: NA
V: TRBV5-6
CDR3: CASSLGGLAGDHTQYF
DNA: TGTGCCAGCAGCTTGGGAGGACTAGCGGGAGACCATACGCAGTATTTT

D: NA
J: TRBJ2-3
size: NA
V: TRBV6-5
CDR3: CADSRWTSLTDTQYF
DNA: TGTGCCGACAGCCGTTGGACTTCCTTGACAGATACGCAGTATTTT

D: NA
J: TRBJ2-7
size: NA
V: TRBV20-1
CDR3: CSANHPGNTYEQYF
DNA: TGCAGTGCTAACCACCCGGGAAATACCTACGAGCAGTACTTC

D: NA
J: TRBJ1-2
size: few
V: TRBV7-9
CDR3: CASSLHGPTQNYGYTF
DNA: TGTGCCAGCAGCTTACACGGCCCGACGCAGAACTATGGCTACACCTTC

D: NA
J: TRBJ1-1
size: NA
V: TRBV10-3
CDR3: CAVSRMSSKIPEAFF
DNA: TGTGCCGTTAGCAGGATGAGTAGCAAGATACCTGAAGCTTTCTTT

D: NA
J: TRBJ2-3
size: NA
V: TRBV7-2
CDR3: CASSVGENSDTQYF
DNA: TGTGCCAGCAGCGTAGGCGAGAATTCAGATACGCAGTATTTT